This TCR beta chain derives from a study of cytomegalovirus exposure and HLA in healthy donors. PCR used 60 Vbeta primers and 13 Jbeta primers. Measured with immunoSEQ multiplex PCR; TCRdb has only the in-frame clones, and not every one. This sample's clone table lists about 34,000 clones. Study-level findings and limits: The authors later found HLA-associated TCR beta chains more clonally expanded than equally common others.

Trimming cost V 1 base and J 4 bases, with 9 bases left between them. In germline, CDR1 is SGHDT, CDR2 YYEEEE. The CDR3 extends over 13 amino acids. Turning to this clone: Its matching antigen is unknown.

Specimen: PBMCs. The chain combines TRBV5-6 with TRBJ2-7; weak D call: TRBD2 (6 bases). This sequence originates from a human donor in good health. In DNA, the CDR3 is TGTGCCAGCAGCTTGAGAGGAGGGTACGAGCAGTACTTC. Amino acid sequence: CASSLRGGYEQYF.